These 6 T cell receptor beta chains came from one sample sequenced in a study of shared clonotypes between healthy human individuals. Sequencing was performed with immunoSEQ multiplex PCR; in TCRdb, only in-frame clones are kept and a portion is missing. The table lists 2 million to 3 million clones, around nine tenths of them singletons. What was sequenced was naive CD4+ T cells sorted from blood. Subset in this sample: CD45RA+ positively selected. These receptors were obtained from a man younger than 30 in good health.

The rearrangement uses TRBV20-1 and TRBJ2-1, with D perhaps matching TRBD1 or TRBD2 (5 bases each). Per germline, CDR1 DFQATT and CDR2 SNEGSKA (reference sequence). CDR3 length: 10 amino acids. The V end lost 3 bases, the J end lost 11 bases, and 8 bases lay between the germline ends. CDR3 protein: CSARGEQQFF. CDR3 coding DNA: TGCAGTGCTAGGGGGGAGCAGCAGTTCTTC.

The J gene is TRBJ2-1, the V gene TRBV12-5; 8 nucleotides agree with TRBD2. The germline gives CDR1 LGHNT, CDR2 FRNRAP. The CDR3 spans 16 residues. The trim removed 0 bases at V and 4 bases at J, leaving 5 bases unmatched. The CDR3 region is CASGLVITSGYNEQFF. CDR3 bases: TGTGCTAGTGGTTTGGTAATCACTAGCGGTTACAATGAGCAGTTCTTC.

The chain couples TRBV18 to TRBJ1-1; D call uncertain. Germline V lookup: CDR1 KGHSH, CDR2 LQKENI. The length of the CDR3 is 15 residues. Trimming pared 1 base from V and 3 bases from J, leaving 12 bases between. Written as DNA, the CDR3 is TGTGCCAGCTCACCACGTTCCGGGATAGACACTGAAGCTTTCTTT. Its translation: CASSPRSGIDTEAFF. Complete variable domain (other parts from reference TRBV18 and TRBJ1-1): NAGVMQNPRHLVRRRGQEARLRCSPMKGHSHVYWYRQLPEEGLKFMVYLQKENIIDESGMPKERFSAEFPKEGPSILRIQQVVRGDSAAYFCASSPRSGIDTEAFFGQGTRLTVV.

This sequence joins TRBV10-3 and TRBJ2-1, with D maybe TRBD2 (6 bases). The CDR3 is made up of 14 amino acids. Per germline, CDR1 ENHRY and CDR2 SYGVKD. With 10 bases removed from V and 7 bases from J, the gap between germline ends came to 20 bases. As DNA, the CDR3 is TGTGCCAGTTACCGGGACGACGGAGGGAATGAGCAGTTCTTC. Translated: CASYRDDGGNEQFF.

This clone was recorded only once. The V and J genes are TRBV30 and TRBJ1-1; TRBD1 is a possible D gene (6 bases). V lost 2 bases and J lost 4, with 17 bases in between. Germline CDR1 is GTSNPN and CDR2 is SVGIG (reference sequence). The CDR3 spans 15 residues. In DNA form, the CDR3 reads TGTGCCTGGAGTCTAGGGGGGGCAAGAGTCACTGAAGCTTTCTTT. It translates to CAWSLGGARVTEAFF.

This sequence joins TRBV5-4 and TRBJ1-1; tentative D call: TRBD1 (5 bases). The V and J ends lost 3 bases and 1 base respectively, with 7 bases between them. The length of the CDR3 is 13 residues. From germline, CDR1 is SGHNT and CDR2 YYREEE (reference sequence). The CDR3 region has the DNA TGTGCCAGCAGCTCACAGGCGAACACTGAAGCTTTCTTT. This gives the protein CASSSQANTEAFF.